What follows are 27 T cell receptor beta chains derived from one specimen sequenced in a study of a mutant IDH1 vaccine in newly diagnosed glioma. The time point: baseline, week 1 (first vaccination visit). The treatment here: pre-vaccination baseline after standard-of-care therapy. The table came from immunoSEQ multiplex PCR; TCRdb's copy has only in-frame clones and leaves some out. The sample holds tens of thousands of clones, 60% to 85% seen once. This specimen was PBMCs, taken from a glioma patient treated with radiotherapy, temozolomide or both. The receptors here all came from a man between 50 and 59 years old with glioma.

The gene calls are TRBV30 and TRBJ1-2; D call uncertain. The germline V gene encodes CDR1 GTSNPN and CDR2 SVGIG (reference sequence). This CDR3 region has 13 residues. V gave up 4 bases and J gave up 2 bases, with 11 bases separating them. The CDR3 is CAWTQLGNYGYTF. In nucleotides, the CDR3 is TGTGCCTGGACCCAATTGGGCAACTATGGCTACACCTTC.

The chain carries TRBV28 and TRBJ1-2; 7 nucleotides agree with TRBD1. The J segment lost 3 bases and the V segment lost 5 bases, leaving 6 bases of the junction unmatched. Germline CDR1 is MDHEN and CDR2 is SYDVKM. CDR3 length: 14 residues. The CDR3 here is CASSAGGSYYGYTF. CDR3 coding DNA: TGTGCCAGCAGTGCAGGGGGATCGTACTATGGCTACACCTTC.

The gene calls are TRBV2 and TRBJ1-1; a possible D gene is TRBD1 (5 bases). V shed 8 bases and J shed 0 bases, with 13 bases lying between them. The germline gives CDR1 SNHLY, CDR2 FYNNEI. The CDR3 spans 14 residues. CDR3 nucleotide sequence: TGTGCCAGCTGTCAGGGTACTATGAACACTGAAGCTTTCTTT. Translating it yields CASCQGTMNTEAFF.

About this clone: This same CDR3 is encoded by further DNA sequences in the sample. The gene calls are TRBV9 and TRBJ2-1, with D uncertain. The CDR3 length is 14 residues. Germline loops: CDR1 SGDLS, CDR2 YYNGEE. Between the trimmed V and J ends, which lost 0 bases and 3 bases, there was a span of 7 bases. The CDR3 DNA reads as TGTGCCAGCAGCGTAGTCGGCAGCTACAATGAGCAGTTCTTC. Its protein is CASSVVGSYNEQFF.

The gene calls are TRBV19 and TRBJ1-5, with D uncertain. V lost 3 bases and J 0 bases, leaving 12 bases between the germline ends. The CDR3 is made up of 16 amino acids. Germline V gene sequence: CDR1 LNHDA, CDR2 SQIVND (reference sequence). For the CDR3, the DNA is TGTGCCAGTAGTATGAGGACGGGTTATAGCAATCAGCCCCAGCATTTT. This translates into CASSMRTGYSNQPQHF.

The chain uses TRBV30 and TRBJ2-2; TRBD2 might be the D (7 bases). Germline V gene data show CDR1 as GTSNPN and CDR2 as SVGIG (reference sequence). V was clipped by 0 bases and J by 5 bases, with 10 bases between them. CDR3 length equals 14 residues. The DNA for the CDR3 is TGTGCCTGGAGTGTAAAGGGGGGGACCGGGGAGCTGTTTTTT. Translated, it gives CAWSVKGGTGELFF. The full variable domain, rest sourced from reference TRBV30 and TRBJ2-2, is SQTIHQWPATLVQPVGSPLSLECTVEGTSNPNLYWYRQAAGRGLQLLFYSVGIGQISSEVPQNLSASRPQDRQFILSSKKLLLSDSGFYLCAWSVKGGTGELFFGEGSRLTVL.

This clone was counted between two and nine times. This chain connects TRBV11-1 to TRBJ2-7, with 9 bases fitting TRBD2. CDR1 is SGHAT and CDR2 is FQDESV in the germline V gene (reference sequence). After removal of 5 bases from V and 5 bases from J, the junction contained 10 bases not matched to a gene. This CDR3 spans 15 amino acids. The CDR3 sequence is CASSAPGRGGNEQYF. The DNA for the CDR3 is TGTGCCAGCAGCGCCCCCGGGCGGGGGGGAAACGAGCAGTACTTC. The entire variable domain, with the rest obtained from reference TRBV11-1 and TRBJ2-7, is as follows: EAEVAQSPRYKITEKSQAVAFWCDPISGHATLYWYRQILGQGPELLVQFQDESVVDDSQLPKDRFSAERLKGVDSTLKIQPAELGDSAMYLCASSAPGRGGNEQYFGPGTRLTVT.

This clone was seen a few times. The chain links TRBV5-1 to TRBJ2-1; 7 bases map to TRBD1. V was pared by 4 bases and J by 3 bases, with 7 bases of the junction left unmatched. Germline V gene data show CDR1 as SGHRS and CDR2 as YFSETQ. This CDR3 region has 15 residues. CDR3 region: CASSPLTGSYNEQFF. In DNA, the CDR3 is TGCGCCAGCAGCCCCTTGACAGGGAGCTACAATGAGCAGTTCTTC.

This sequence joins TRBV19 and TRBJ1-1; no clear D. The CDR3 consists of 13 residues. The V gene lost 7 bases and the J gene lost 1 base, with 10 bases spanning the gap. Germline V gene lookup returns CDR1 LNHDA and CDR2 SQIVND (reference sequence). CDR3 DNA sequence: TGTGCCAGTACCCCTGCGGGGAACACTGAAGCTTTCTTT. It is translated as CASTPAGNTEAFF.

The chain carries TRBV7-3 and TRBJ2-5; the D gene is possibly TRBD1 (6 bases). Germline V CDR1 and CDR2: SGHTA, FQGTGA. The V and J ends lost 4 bases and 5 bases respectively, with 11 bases between them. This CDR3 contains 13 residues. The CDR3 loop reads CASSSTGAETQYF. CDR3 sequence (DNA): TGTGCCAGCAGCTCGACAGGTGCGGAGACCCAGTACTTC. The variable domain in full, completed from reference TRBV7-3 and TRBJ2-5, reads GAGVSQTPSNKVTEKGKYVELRCDPISGHTALYWYRQSLGQGPEFLIYFQGTGAADDSGLPNDRFFAVRPEGSVSTLKIQRTERGDSAVYLCASSSTGAETQYFGPGTRLLVL.

This clone has a single count. The genes are TRBV19 and TRBJ1-2; no clear D gene. With 5 bases removed from V and 4 bases from J, the gap between germline ends came to 20 bases. Germline V gene sequence: CDR1 LNHDA, CDR2 SQIVND (reference sequence). The CDR3 runs to 16 residues. The CDR3 region has the DNA TGTGCCAGTAGTCCCTACCAAGGCGGGTGGACCTATGGCTACACCTTC. It is translated as CASSPYQGGWTYGYTF.

The V gene is TRBV15, the J gene TRBJ2-7; a possible D gene is TRBD1 (7 bases). The germline V and J ends were trimmed by 0 bases and 6 bases, with 12 bases remaining between them. CDR3 length: 14 amino acids. Germline CDR1 LNHNV, CDR2 YYDKDF (reference sequence). CDR3 DNA sequence: TGTGCCACCAGCAGAGAGGGGCAGGGGGGCGAGCAGTACTTC. It specifies CATSREGQGGEQYF.

This clone was picked up one time. The chain carries TRBV9 and TRBJ2-1; 13 bases align to TRBD2. J lost 15 bases, V lost 4 bases, and 7 bases had no gene match. This CDR3 comprises 13 residues. The germline V gene has CDR1 SGDLS and CDR2 YYNGEE. In nucleotides, the CDR3 is TGTGCCAGCAGCCCCGGACTAGCGGGGGTTCCGTTCTTC. Its protein product is CASSPGLAGVPFF.

The chain combines TRBV4-1 with TRBJ2-7; tentatively, D is TRBD2 (5 bases). V lost 1 base, J lost 5 bases, and 9 bases lay in between. The CDR3 is 13 amino acids. Germline CDR1 is MGHRA and CDR2 is YSYEKL. This CDR3 is CASSQGLAHEQYF. CDR3 nucleotides: TGCGCCAGCAGCCAAGGGCTAGCCCACGAGCAGTACTTC.

The V and J genes are TRBV29-1 and TRBJ2-7; TRBD1 is a possible D gene (5 bases). The germline V gene has CDR1 SQVTM and CDR2 ANQGSEA. The CDR3 length is 11 residues. Trimming shortened V by 3 bases and J by 3 bases, and 6 bases separated the two germline ends. The CDR3 DNA is TGCAGCGTTGACAGGGACTACGAGCAGTACTTC. Its translation is CSVDRDYEQYF.

This clone was counted once. In nucleotides, the CDR3 is TGTGCCAGCAGCTCCGTACTTTTTGACTACACCTTC. It yields the protein CASSSVLFDYTF. The chain uses TRBV7-9 and TRBJ1-2; no reliable D call. Germline CDR1 and CDR2: SEHNR and FQNEAQ (reference sequence). The CDR3 is 12 amino acids. V dropped 4 bases and J dropped 10 bases, with 13 bases sitting between them.

The rearrangement uses TRBV6-1 and TRBJ1-5, with D unclear. This CDR3 comprises 15 residues. Trimming took off 4 bases at V and 2 bases at J, with 12 bases between the two ends. Germline V gene sequence: CDR1 MNHNS, CDR2 SASEGT. Here the CDR3 reads CASSGGYYGNQPQHF. The CDR3, as DNA: TGTGCCAGCAGTGGAGGGTACTATGGCAATCAGCCCCAGCATTTT.

This chain connects TRBV6-5 to TRBJ1-6; unclear D gene. Trimming cost V 7 bases and J 0 bases, with 7 bases left between them. The CDR3 totals 14 residues. Germline V gene lookup returns CDR1 MNHEY and CDR2 SVGAGI. Here the CDR3 reads CASTWSSYNSPLHF. The DNA of the CDR3 is TGTGCCAGCACCTGGAGCTCCTATAATTCACCCCTCCACTTT.

The CDR3 region has the DNA TGTGCCAGCAGTTACCTCCAGGGCGACTATGGCTACACCTTC. It encodes CASSYLQGDYGYTF. This chain uses TRBV6-6 with TRBJ1-2; the D gene is possibly TRBD1 (5 bases). This CDR3 contains 14 residues. Germline V gene sequence: CDR1 MNHNY, CDR2 SVGAGI (reference sequence). With 2 bases removed from V and 3 bases from J, the gap between germline ends came to 10 bases.

J is TRBJ2-1 and V is TRBV2; 9 bases are a match to TRBD2. The CDR3 totals 15 residues. Germline trimming cut 3 bases from V and 1 base from J; bases unmatched to any gene: 1. The V gene's germline CDR1 is SNHLY and CDR2 FYNNEI. For the CDR3, the DNA is TGTGCCAGCAGTGATAGCGGGGGTTCCTACAATGAGCAGTTCTTC. Protein sequence: CASSDSGGSYNEQFF. Drawing the rest from reference TRBV2 and TRBJ2-1, the complete variable domain is EPEVTQTPSHQVTQMGQEVILRCVPISNHLYFYWYRQILGQKVEFLVSFYNNEISEKSEIFDDQFSVERPDGSNFTLKIRSTKLEDSAMYFCASSDSGGSYNEQFFGPGTRLTVL.

This clone is labeled as medium-sized (0.01 to 0.1%). Other DNA sequences in this specimen translate into the identical CDR3. The chain combines TRBV20-1 with TRBJ1-3; no clear D gene. V was pared by 5 bases and J by 1 base, with 3 bases between. The germline CDR1 and CDR2 sequences are DFQATT and SNEGSKA (reference sequence). This CDR3 is built from 11 residues. CDR3 in amino acids: CSALSGNTIYF. CDR3 DNA: TGCAGTGCTCTATCTGGAAACACCATATATTTT.

The chain has TRBV6-5 and TRBJ2-3; no definite D call. V was clipped by 6 bases and J by 3 bases, with 10 bases between them. CDR3 length: 13 residues. Per the germline V gene, CDR1 is MNHEY and CDR2 is SVGAGI. CDR3 in amino acids: CASSPPETDTQYF. CDR3 DNA: TGTGCCAGCAGCCCCCCCGAAACAGATACGCAGTATTTT.

This chain joins TRBV5-4 and TRBJ2-2, with D perhaps TRBD1 (6 bases). Germline CDR1 SGHNT, CDR2 YYREEE (reference sequence). V dropped 0 bases and J dropped 1 base, with 10 bases sitting between them. The CDR3 is 16 amino acids. This CDR3 reads CASSLEGGWNTGELFF. The DNA of the CDR3 is TGTGCCAGCAGCTTGGAAGGGGGTTGGAACACCGGGGAGCTGTTTTTT.

V gene TRBV2 combines with J gene TRBJ1-1; 10 nucleotides line up with TRBD1. Looked up from germline, CDR1 is SNHLY and CDR2 is FYNNEI. V lost 7 bases, J lost 13 bases, and 6 bases stayed unmatched. The CDR3 runs to 11 residues. Written as DNA, the CDR3 is TGTGCCAGCACTAGAGACAGGGGGCTTTTCTTT. Translated, it gives CASTRDRGLFF.

This chain links TRBV6-5 with TRBJ2-1; D perhaps matches TRBD1 (6 bases). CDR1 MNHEY and CDR2 SVGAGI come from the germline V gene. This CDR3 has 12 residues. V was trimmed by 6 bases and J by 6 bases, leaving 9 bases between them. CDR3 sequence reads: CASRTTGNEQFF. CDR3 nucleotide sequence: TGTGCCAGCAGAACGACAGGCAATGAGCAGTTCTTC.

The gene calls are TRBV5-4 and TRBJ2-7; perhaps TRBD2 as D (7 bases). This CDR3 has 15 residues. Germline V gene data show CDR1 as SGHNT and CDR2 as YYREEE (reference sequence). Trimming pared 4 bases from V and 6 bases from J, leaving 20 bases between. The DNA for the CDR3 is TGTGCCAGCAGCCCCTGGGGCGGGGGCTCGGCCGAGCAGTACTTC. Protein: CASSPWGGGSAEQYF. Full variable domain (remainder filled in from reference TRBV5-4 and TRBJ2-7): ETGVTQSPTHLIKTRGQQVTLRCSSQSGHNTVSWYQQALGQGPQFIFQYYREEENGRGNFPPRFSGLQFPNYSSELNVNALELDDSALYLCASSPWGGGSAEQYFGPGTRLTVT.

The chain employs TRBV4-1 and TRBJ1-2; D is perhaps TRBD1 (5 bases). Trimming pared 0 bases from V and 8 bases from J, leaving 13 bases between. Looked up from germline, CDR1 is MGHRA and CDR2 is YSYEKL. The CDR3 is 14 amino acids. The CDR3 sequence is CASSQDPFREGYTF. Here the CDR3 DNA reads TGCGCCAGCAGCCAAGATCCTTTCAGGGAGGGCTACACCTTC.